These T cell receptor beta chains were read from a single sample in a study of OX40 agonist ivuxolimab in advanced cancers. The protocol was immunoSEQ multiplex PCR, while the TCRdb copy is restricted to in-frame clones and leaves out a portion. The sample records approximately 67,000 clones, over 75% being singletons. The specimen comprised CD4+ or CD8+ T cells sorted from blood, sampled in a trial of the OX40 agonist ivuxolimab. The origin of the receptors is an adult with an advanced solid tumor such as melanoma, head and neck, liver or kidney cancer. Each CDR3 is given with its conserved first and last residue.

>TRBV30
CAFHPGGTYEQYF
>TRBV18
CASSRGTVNTEAFF
>TRBV27
CASSLFVAAETQYF
>TRBV5-4
CASSLGSLQETQYF
>TRBV28
CASSWALRSDNTDTQYF
>TRBV4-2
CASSQDLGGGPYNEQFF
>TRBV27
CASSSIQGTAKNIQYF
>TRBV19
CASSIPKGAYEQFF
>TRBV30
CAWSDENSPLHF
>TRBV12-5
CASGRTVARNEQFF
>TRBV5-6
CASSFGGYGGELFF
>TRBV7-2
CASSQGTSGRTKNIQYF
>TRBV7-3
CASSAGLAYTDTQYF
>TRBV4-1
CASSKGSGQGADLFF
>TRBV7-8
CASSLGGTGYGYTF
>TRBV10-3
CAISGRGFTEAFF
>TRBV30
CAWERDSGYEQYF
>TRBV18
CASSLKRDSLLPRSYEQYF
>TRBV5-1
CASSLGLEANVLTF
>TRBV2
CASSEQRQEETQYF
>TRBV2
CALGQLQETQYF
>TRBV5-1
CASSLGSGGSTLSTDTQYF
>TRBV5-8
CASSLQGYYGYTF
>TRBV7-9
CASSFRLAGAYNEQFF
>TRBV6-4
CASSEGWASGGYTF
>TRBV5-1
CASSSGLAGQETQYF
>TRBV25-1
CASSEPSGYNEQFF
>TRBV6-1
CASSEGRSDTQYF
>TRBV6-5
CASSRSQGRETQYF
>TRBV28
CASSLGQYLSGNTIYF
>TRBV9
CASSGRQGSEKLFF
>TRBV11-3
CASSLGPSSYNEQFF
>TRBV20-1
CSARDLGEQFF
>TRBV7-2
CASSPGLAGGPGTDTQYF
>TRBV5-6
CASSPLEQGARTGELFF
>TRBV7-6
CASSLTQDQPQHF
>TRBV5-6
CASSYGGQGYNEQFF
>TRBV7-6
CASSSSGQGSYTGELFF